One TCR beta chain is described in this entry. What it recognizes is unknown. With 60 Vbeta and 13 Jbeta primers, the PCR was carried out. Assay: immunoSEQ multiplex PCR; the TCRdb copy retains only in-frame clones and omits some. The table has more than 50,000 clones, 55% to 75% seen once. The sample comes from a study of cytomegalovirus exposure and HLA in healthy donors. CDR1 is SNHLY, CDR2 FYNNEI, per germline. This CDR3 region has 14 residues. The ends lost 7 bases at V and 5 bases at J; junction bases unmatched: 4. Study results and caveats: Most CMV-associated TCR beta chains were later found to appear HLA-restricted.

Sequenced: PBMCs. The TCR was taken from a man aged 40-49 years in good health and CMV-seropositive. The gene calls are TRBV2 and TRBJ1-6; 8 bases line up with TRBD1. CDR3 loop: CASMAGGNNSPLHF. DNA of the CDR3: TGTGCCAGCATGGCAGGGGGCAATAATTCACCCCTCCACTTT.